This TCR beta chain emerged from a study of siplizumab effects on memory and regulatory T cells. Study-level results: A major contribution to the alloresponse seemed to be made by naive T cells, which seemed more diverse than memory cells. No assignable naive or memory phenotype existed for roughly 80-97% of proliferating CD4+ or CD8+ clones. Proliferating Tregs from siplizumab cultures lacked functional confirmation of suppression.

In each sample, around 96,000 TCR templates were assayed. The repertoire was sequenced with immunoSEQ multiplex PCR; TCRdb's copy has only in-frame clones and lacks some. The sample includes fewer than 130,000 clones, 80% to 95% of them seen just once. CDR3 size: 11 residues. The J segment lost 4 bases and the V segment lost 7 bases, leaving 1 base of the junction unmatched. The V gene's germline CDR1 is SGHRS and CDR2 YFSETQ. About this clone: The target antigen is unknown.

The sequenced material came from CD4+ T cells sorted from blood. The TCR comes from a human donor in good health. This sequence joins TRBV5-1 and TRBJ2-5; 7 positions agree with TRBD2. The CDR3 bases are TGCGCCAGCGGGGGGGGAGAGACCCAGTACTTC. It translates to CASGGGETQYF.